The 14 T cell receptor beta chains presented below share a single source sample, sequenced in a study of CD8 T cells in ankylosing spondylitis. TCRdb ran MiXCR on the 5' RACE reads and lists one entry per CDR3 protein. Here the sample spans about 340,000 distinct CDR3 sequences, 20% being singletons. The sample taken for sequencing was blood, either unsorted or a sorted T cell fraction (not recorded which). These receptors were taken from a male donor with ankylosing spondylitis or in good health (not recorded which).

The chain recombines TRBV5-5 with TRBJ2-1, with 9 bases aligning to TRBD2. The length of the CDR3 is 18 residues. Unmatched junction bases numbered 7, after V lost 0 bases and J lost 0 bases. CDR1 and CDR2 (germline): SGHKS, YYEKEE (reference sequence). The CDR3 coding sequence is TGTGCCAGCAGCTTGGCGCTAGCGGGGATCCACTCCTACAATGAGCAGTTCTTC. Translation gives CASSLALAGIHSYNEQFF.

The chain carries TRBV7-9 and TRBJ1-2; 7 bases are shared with TRBD1. V was pared by 1 base and J by 3 bases, with 8 bases of the junction left unmatched. The germline V gene encodes CDR1 SEHNR and CDR2 FQNEAQ (reference sequence). The CDR3 is made up of 16 amino acids. The CDR3 DNA sequence: TGTGCCAGCAGCTTAGAACCGACAGGGTCGGACTATGGCTACACCTTC. Translation gives CASSLEPTGSDYGYTF.

The chain links TRBV9 to TRBJ1-2; TRBD1 is a possible D gene (5 bases). The CDR3 extends over 14 amino acids. Trimming took off 6 bases at V and 5 bases at J, with 17 bases between the two ends. Germline-derived CDR1 and CDR2 are SGDLS and YYNGEE. The CDR3: CASNAGTTGYGYTF. The CDR3 DNA follows: TGTGCCAGCAACGCCGGGACCACGGGATATGGCTACACCTTC.

In regard to this clonotype: At one end, the junction sequence differs from germline, possibly due to a read error. V and J are TRBV12-3 or TRBV12-4 and TRBJ2-3, with TRBD2 matching over 10 bases. This CDR3 has 18 residues. The DNA for the CDR3 is TGTGCCATCAGTTTAAGAGCTCTAGCGGGGGTCCACACAGATACGCAGTATTTT. Protein: CAISLRALAGVHTDTQYF.

This clonotype showed up just a few times. The chain combines TRBV15 with TRBJ2-1; 14 bases map to TRBD2. This CDR3 spans 17 amino acids. Germline values: CDR1 LNHNV, CDR2 YYDKDF (reference sequence). Losses at the gene ends were 5 bases for V and 2 bases for J; bases not matched to a gene: 5. CDR3 nucleotides: TGTGCCACCAGCCCCCGGACTAGCGGGGGGCCCTACAATGAGCAGTTCTTC. Its translation: CATSPRTSGGPYNEQFF.

This rearrangement joins TRBV12-3 or TRBV12-4 to TRBJ2-3, with TRBD2 matching over 7 bases. This CDR3 has 15 amino acids. V shed 7 bases and J 1 base; nucleotides not matched to a gene: 8. The CDR3 nucleotides read TGTGCCAGCACCGCCGGGAGGACCCGCACAGATACGCAGTATTTT. This codes for CASTAGRTRTDTQYF.

This clonotype was seen a few times. CDR3 DNA sequence: TGCAGCGTTGAGCCGGGGCCCGGGGAGCTGTTTTTT. Translated, it gives CSVEPGPGELFF. The rearrangement uses TRBV29-1 and TRBJ2-2; D could derive from TRBD1 or TRBD2 (5 bases each). Trimming pared 3 bases from V and 6 bases from J, leaving 8 bases between. The CDR3 has 12 residues. Germline CDR1 is SQVTM and CDR2 is ANQGSEA.

This rearrangement joins TRBV7-9 to TRBJ2-1; D gene unclear. The CDR3 is 14 residues long. V lost 5 bases, J lost 4 bases, and 12 bases lay in between. CDR1 SEHNR and CDR2 FQNEAQ come from the germline V gene (reference sequence). CDR3 DNA: TGTGCCAGCAGCCCAGACAAGGGATACAATGAGCAGTTCTTC. Translated, it gives CASSPDKGYNEQFF.

This sequence joins TRBV5-1 and TRBJ2-3, with 7 bases identical to TRBD1. CDR3 size: 20 residues. In germline, CDR1 is SGHRS, CDR2 YFSETQ. Trimming at V came to 5 bases and at J to 6 bases, leaving 27 bases not matched to a gene. The CDR3 DNA follows: TGCGCCAGCAGTGTAGTGTCCAGAGGGACAGCCCAATGGGGTAAGGATACGCAGTATTTT. It codes for CASSVVSRGTAQWGKDTQYF.

This clonotype was seen only a few times. The V call is TRBV7-9, the J call TRBJ2-7; no firm D call. V was clipped by 10 bases and J by 1 base, with 14 bases between them. Germline V gene lookup returns CDR1 SEHNR and CDR2 FQNEAQ (reference sequence). CDR3 size: 13 residues. CDR3 sequence (DNA): TGTGCCACGACAACCCCAGGATCCTACGAGCAGTACTTC. Protein: CATTTPGSYEQYF.

This clonotype was observed a few times. This chain uses TRBV4-1 with TRBJ2-1; the D gene could be TRBD1 or TRBD2 (5 bases each). Trimming cost V 0 bases and J 4 bases, with 10 bases left between them. Germline CDR1 MGHRA, CDR2 YSYEKL. The CDR3 has 15 amino acids. The CDR3 nucleotides are TGCGCCAGCAGCCAAGACGGGACCGGATACAATGAGCAGTTCTTC. Translation gives CASSQDGTGYNEQFF.

The V call is TRBV15, the J call TRBJ2-5; no definite D call. The CDR3 has 14 amino acids. V lost 1 base and J lost 2, with 8 bases in between. Germline assignment: CDR1 LNHNV and CDR2 YYDKDF (reference sequence). The CDR3 DNA reads TGTGCCACCAGCAGAGTGAGTTCGCAAGAGACCCAGTACTTC. Translated: CATSRVSSQETQYF.

This clonotype has a handful of counts. The chain employs TRBV29-1 and TRBJ2-1; the match to TRBD2 covers 11 bases. CDR1 SQVTM and CDR2 ANQGSEA come from the germline V gene. The CDR3 consists of 15 residues. The V and J ends lost 6 bases and 2 bases, in that order; junction bases with no gene match: 6. The chain's CDR3 is CSVRGLAAPYNEQFF. The CDR3 region has the DNA TGCAGCGTCCGGGGACTAGCGGCCCCCTACAATGAGCAGTTCTTC.

This chain joins TRBV6-4 and TRBJ2-1; D is unresolved. V was pared by 5 bases and J by 0 bases, with 11 bases between. Germline CDR1 reads MRHNA; CDR2 reads SNTAGT. This CDR3 has 15 residues. The CDR3 is CASSPFRSSYNEQFF. The CDR3 DNA follows: TGTGCCAGCAGTCCCTTCCGGAGCTCCTACAATGAGCAGTTCTTC.